These T cell receptor beta chains were read from a single sample in a study of radiation and T cells in renal cell carcinoma. Sequencing was performed with immunoSEQ multiplex PCR; in TCRdb, only in-frame clones are kept and a portion is missing. The sample holds 130,000 or so clones; nearly 90% are singletons and the top ten take more than 10%. Sequencing used blood, obtained from a patient whose treatment included radiotherapy and nephrectomy. The receptors were sampled from a woman in her forties or fifties with renal cell carcinoma. Both conserved end residues are part of each CDR3. D genes are given only for firm matches. Part of the rows lack a size; the others show once, few, many or a class for expanded clones.

j_call d_call v_call clone_size cdr3_length cdr3_nt cdr3_aa
TRBJ2-7 - TRBV4-1 once 15 TGCGCCAGCAGCCAATTTTTCAGTACCTCCTACGAGCAGTACTTC CASSQFFSTSYEQYF
TRBJ2-5 - TRBV5-1 - 16 TGCGCCAGCAGCTTGGGTAGATCCCCCCCACCAGAGACCCAGTACTTC CASSLGRSPPPETQYF
TRBJ1-1 - TRBV7-9 - 16 TGTGCCAGCAGCTTACTCAACAGGGTCCCCCGCGATGAAGCTTTCTTT CASSLLNRVPRDEAFF
TRBJ2-1 - TRBV4-1 - 13 TGCGCCAGCAAGGGGGGGAGGGACAATGAGCAGTTCTTC CASKGGRDNEQFF
TRBJ2-3 TRBD2 TRBV7-3 - 16 TGTGCCAGCAGCCCCAGACTAGCGGCTAGCACAGATACGCAGTATTTT CASSPRLAASTDTQYF
TRBJ2-7 TRBD2 TRBV19 - 15 TGTGCCAGTAGCAGGACTAGCGGGCCTACCTACGAGCAGTACTTC CASSRTSGPTYEQYF
TRBJ2-7 TRBD1 TRBV7-9 - 17 TGTGCCAGCTCACCGGACAGGGGTCTTAGGAGCTCCTACGAGCAGTACTTC CASSPDRGLRSSYEQYF
TRBJ1-1 - TRBV7-2 - 14 TGTGCCAGCAGCTTAGGACTCATGAACACTGAAGCTTTCTTT CASSLGLMNTEAFF
TRBJ2-6 - TRBV27 once 15 TGTGCCAGCGGGGCCGGGGGGCCAGGGGCCAACGTCCTGACTTTC CASGAGGPGANVLTF
TRBJ1-1 - TRBV19 few 14 TGTGCCAGTAGTATAGATGACAGAATACCTGAAGCTTTCTTT CASSIDDRIPEAFF
TRBJ2-2 - TRBV18 - 12 TGTGCCAGCTCACCTGTAACCGGGGAGCTGTTTTTT CASSPVTGELFF
TRBJ1-2 - TRBV6-1 - 17 TGTGCCAGCAGTGCTCGGGGGGGGGAGGACATTCACTATGGCTACACCTTC CASSARGGEDIHYGYTF
TRBJ1-4 TRBD1 TRBV4-1 - 16 TGCGCCAGCAGCCAAAAAGTGTGGACAGGGGGTGAAAAACTGTTTTTT CASSQKVWTGGEKLFF
TRBJ2-3 - TRBV7-9 - 13 TGTGCCAGCAGCCCCCTGACCACAGATACGCAGTATTTT CASSPLTTDTQYF
TRBJ1-6 - TRBV7-5 - 16 TGTGCCAGAAGCTTAGTTGTGGGGAACTATAATTCACCCCTCCACTTT CARSLVVGNYNSPLHF
TRBJ2-1 - TRBV10-3 - 12 TGTGCCATCAGTACGCCCCCGGCTGGGCAGTTCTTC CAISTPPAGQFF